This is a list of T cell receptor beta chains from one sample in a study of T-cell reconstitution after alpha-beta-depleted transplantation in children. TCRdb called the PCR reads again in MiXCR, with one record for every CDR3 protein. The data hold just over 350,000 distinct CDR3 sequences, with roughly 14% observed a single time. The sample was PBMCs, taken from the stem cell graft. These receptors all stem from a human donor who donated a stem cell graft to a child with Fanconi anemia. The CDR3 runs from the conserved cysteine through the conserved F or W. Each record gives: clone size, V gene, D gene, J gene, CDR3 protein, CDR3 DNA. The D gene is left open where the match is weak. Size is omitted from some rows. Given values are once, few, many or a class for expanded clones.

>NA|TRBV7-6|NA|TRBJ2-6
CASSLVPLTQGPGANVLTF
TGTGCCAGCAGCTTAGTTCCCCTCACACAGGGTCCTGGGGCCAACGTCCTGACTTTC
>many|TRBV4-2|NA|TRBJ2-2
CASSQDRGGSTGELFF
TGTGCCAGCAGCCAAGACAGGGGCGGAAGCACCGGGGAGCTGTTTTTT
>many|TRBV5-1|NA|TRBJ2-5
CASSLEVLETQYF
TGCGCCAGCAGCTTGGAAGTCTTGGAGACCCAGTACTTC
>NA|TRBV5-1|TRBD1|TRBJ2-3
CASSFRDRDTDTQYF
TGCGCCAGCAGCTTCCGGGACAGGGACACAGATACGCAGTATTTT
>few|TRBV5-5|NA|TRBJ1-4
CASSLLGPTNEKLFF
TGTGCCAGCAGCTTGCTGGGCCCAACTAATGAAAAACTGTTTTTT
>many|TRBV29-1|NA|TRBJ2-1
CSVRVLRGSNEQFF
TGCAGCGTTCGTGTATTGCGAGGGTCCAATGAGCAGTTCTTC
>NA|TRBV10-3|NA|TRBJ1-2
CAISESTPHYGYTF
TGTGCCATCAGTGAGTCAACGCCACACTATGGCTACACCTTC
>NA|TRBV5-6|NA|TRBJ1-5
CASSAQGFQPQHF
TGTGCCAGCAGCGCCCAGGGTTTTCAGCCCCAGCATTTT
>many|TRBV30|NA|TRBJ2-6
CAWLTWVRESGANVLTF
TGTGCCTGGCTGACGTGGGTAAGGGAATCTGGGGCCAACGTCCTGACTTTC
>NA|TRBV27|NA|TRBJ1-6
CASSLSIGLYNSPLHF
TGTGCCAGCAGTTTATCGATAGGTCTTTATAATTCACCCCTCCACTTT
>NA|TRBV5-6|NA|TRBJ2-1
CASSWGLENEQFF
TGTGCCAGCAGCTGGGGACTCGAGAATGAGCAGTTCTTC
>NA|TRBV2|NA|TRBJ1-1
CASRSNAGTSEAFF
TGTGCCAGCAGATCAAATGCAGGGACGAGTGAAGCTTTCTTT
>NA|TRBV29-1|NA|TRBJ1-1
CSVEERAGGAFF
TGCAGCGTTGAAGAAAGGGCGGGTGGTGCTTTCTTT
>NA|TRBV2|TRBD1|TRBJ1-5
CASSRDRVGEPQHF
TGTGCCAGCAGCCGGGACAGGGTAGGAGAGCCCCAGCATTTT
>NA|TRBV9|TRBD1|TRBJ1-3
CASSDPGQGLDTIYF
TGTGCCAGCAGCGACCCGGGACAGGGGTTAGACACCATATATTTT
>few|TRBV28|TRBD1|TRBJ1-2
CASTPRRDSYGYTF
TGTGCCAGCACTCCTCGCCGGGACAGCTATGGCTACACCTTC
>NA|TRBV30|NA|TRBJ1-3
CAWSLGGSGNTIYF
TGTGCCTGGAGTCTCGGGGGCTCTGGAAACACCATATATTTT
>NA|TRBV29-1|TRBD2|TRBJ2-1
CSVAGTSTYNEQFF
TGCAGCGTTGCCGGGACTAGTACCTACAATGAGCAGTTCTTC
>many|TRBV4-2|TRBD2|TRBJ2-1
CASSQDSGGARNEQFF
TGTGCCAGCAGCCAAGATAGCGGGGGGGCCCGGAATGAGCAGTTCTTC
>NA|TRBV7-9|NA|TRBJ2-3
CASSFGETDTQYF
TGTGCCAGCAGCTTTGGGGAGACAGATACGCAGTATTTT
>many|TRBV5-5|NA|TRBJ1-5
CASSFKDAPQPQHF
TGTGCCAGCAGCTTTAAGGACGCCCCTCAGCCCCAGCATTTT
>many|TRBV9|TRBD2|TRBJ2-2
CASSVVAGQNTGELFF
TGTGCCAGCAGCGTAGTAGCGGGACAGAACACCGGGGAGCTGTTTTTT
>few|TRBV2|NA|TRBJ1-1
CASSESGTTHVFF
TGTGCCAGCAGTGAGTCTGGCACGACGCATGTTTTCTTT